Listed below are T cell receptor beta chains from one sample, sequenced in a study of tumor-infiltrating lymphocytes in localized non-small cell lung cancer. The protocol was immunoSEQ multiplex PCR, while the TCRdb copy is restricted to in-frame clones and leaves out a portion. The sample lists around 9,500 clones, 70% to 85% seen once, with 9.8% in the top ten. The sequenced material came from lung tumor tissue. The receptor set was obtained from a human donor with non-small cell lung cancer. Both conserved end residues are part of each CDR3. A D gene is named only where the DNA matches it firmly. Expanded clones are given a class, and other clones once, few, many or no size at all.

>-|TRBJ1-1|TRBV7-2|-
CASSFSDRNTEAFF
TGTGCCAGCAGCTTCTCAGACAGGAACACTGAAGCTTTCTTT
>-|TRBJ2-2|TRBV29-1|-
CSVVGVGSLGGELFF
TGCAGCGTTGTAGGAGTTGGATCTCTAGGTGGGGAGCTGTTTTTT
>-|TRBJ2-2|TRBV7-6|-
CASSLSNGELFF
TGTGCCAGCAGCTTATCCAACGGGGAGCTGTTTTTT
>once|TRBJ1-5|TRBV5-5|-
CASSLRDSNQPQHF
TGTGCCAGCAGTCTCCGGGACAGCAATCAGCCCCAGCATTTT
>-|TRBJ2-7|TRBV6-6|TRBD1
CASKGQGMYEQYF
TGTGCCAGCAAAGGACAGGGGATGTACGAGCAGTACTTC
>-|TRBJ2-5|TRBV7-9|-
CASSSQETQYF
TGTGCCAGCAGCTCCCAAGAGACCCAGTACTTC
>-|TRBJ1-5|TRBV29-1|-
CSAVVGKSGNQPQHF
TGCAGCGCTGTGGTGGGCAAATCAGGCAATCAGCCCCAGCATTTT
>-|TRBJ1-4|TRBV30|-
CAWSVRLGAKNEKLFF
TGTGCCTGGAGTGTACGGCTTGGGGCGAAGAATGAAAAACTGTTTTTT
>-|TRBJ1-1|TRBV29-1|-
CSVQASSATEAFF
TGCAGCGTTCAAGCCTCATCAGCCACTGAAGCTTTCTTT
>-|TRBJ1-1|TRBV25-1|TRBD1
CASSETPQGGNTEAFF
TGTGCCAGCAGTGAAACACCACAGGGGGGGAACACTGAAGCTTTCTTT